The source of this TCR beta chain is a study of identical twins. Study-level findings and limits: Fewer insertions marked abundant cord blood beta clonotypes; young adult naive trended weakly, memory not at all.

One entry per CDR3 protein results from TCRdb running MiXCR on the 5' RACE reads. The table shows around 690,000 distinct CDR3 sequences, with 20% to 25% occurring only once. Trimming left V 3 bases short and J 0 bases short, with 18 bases between. This CDR3 is built from 17 residues. This clonotype was seen more than once but under ten times. The antigen is unknown. The same data also went into a second study, on T cells expressing NK-cell markers. That report adds: The sequencing cohort of eight donors included seven HCMV-seropositive individuals and one seronegative individual. Several experiments employed an anti-gamma-delta TCR antibody to confine sorting to alpha-beta TCR T cells.

This TCR was sampled from a woman younger than 35 in good health. The sample taken for sequencing was PBMCs. J is TRBJ2-7 and V is TRBV12-3 or TRBV12-4; D may be TRBD2 (6 bases). CDR3 region: CASSLGGLGGSSYEQYF. CDR3 sequence (DNA): TGTGCCAGCAGTTTGGGGGGTCTCGGTGGGAGCTCCTACGAGCAGTACTTC.